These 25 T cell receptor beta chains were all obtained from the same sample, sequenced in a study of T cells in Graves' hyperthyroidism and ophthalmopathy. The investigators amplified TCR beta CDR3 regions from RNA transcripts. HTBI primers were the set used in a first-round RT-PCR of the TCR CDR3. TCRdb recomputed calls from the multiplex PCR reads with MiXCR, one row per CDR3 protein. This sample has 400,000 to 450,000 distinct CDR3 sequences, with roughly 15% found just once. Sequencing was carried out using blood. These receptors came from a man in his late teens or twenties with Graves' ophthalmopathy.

As DNA, the CDR3 is TGTGCCAGCAGCCAGGGGACAGACTCTGAAGCTTTCTTT. It translates to CASSQGTDSEAFF. V is TRBV3-1 and J is TRBJ1-1; 7 bases match TRBD1. The ends lost 3 bases at V and 6 bases at J; junction bases unmatched: 4. The length of the CDR3 is 13 residues. The V gene's germline CDR1 is LGHDT and CDR2 YNNKEL (reference sequence).

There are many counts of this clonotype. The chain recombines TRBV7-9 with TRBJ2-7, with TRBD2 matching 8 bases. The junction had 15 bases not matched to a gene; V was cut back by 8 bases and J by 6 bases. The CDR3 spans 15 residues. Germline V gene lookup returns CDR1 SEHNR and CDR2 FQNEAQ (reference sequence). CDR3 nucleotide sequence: TGTGCCAGCTCGGACTCACTAGCGGCGGGAGCCGAGCAGTACTTC. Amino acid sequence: CASSDSLAAGAEQYF. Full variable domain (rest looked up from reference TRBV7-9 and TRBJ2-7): DTGVSQNPRHKITKRGQNVTFRCDPISEHNRLYWYRQTLGQGPEFLTYFQNEAQLEKSRLLSDRFSAERPKGSFSTLEIQRTEQGDSAMYLCASSDSLAAGAEQYFGPGTRLTVT.

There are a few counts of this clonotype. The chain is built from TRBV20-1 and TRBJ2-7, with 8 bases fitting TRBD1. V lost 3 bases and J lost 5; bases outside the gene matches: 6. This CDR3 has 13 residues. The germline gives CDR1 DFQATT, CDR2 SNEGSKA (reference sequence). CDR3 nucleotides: TGCAGTGCTAGTTACAGGGGGATCCACGAGCAGTACTTC. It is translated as CSASYRGIHEQYF.

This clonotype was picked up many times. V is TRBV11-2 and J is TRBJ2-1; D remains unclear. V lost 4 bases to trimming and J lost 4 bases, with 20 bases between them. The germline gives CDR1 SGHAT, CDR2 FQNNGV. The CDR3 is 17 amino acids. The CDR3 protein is CASSSLVKGLLYNEQFF. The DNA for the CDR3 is TGTGCCAGCAGCTCCCTTGTGAAGGGTCTGTTATACAATGAGCAGTTCTTC.

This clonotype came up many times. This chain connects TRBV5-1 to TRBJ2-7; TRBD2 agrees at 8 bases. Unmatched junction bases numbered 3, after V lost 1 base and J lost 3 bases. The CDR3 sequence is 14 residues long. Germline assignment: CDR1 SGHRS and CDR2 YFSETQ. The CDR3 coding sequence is TGCGCCAGCAGCTTGAGCGGGAGTGGCTACGAGCAGTACTTC. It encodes CASSLSGSGYEQYF.

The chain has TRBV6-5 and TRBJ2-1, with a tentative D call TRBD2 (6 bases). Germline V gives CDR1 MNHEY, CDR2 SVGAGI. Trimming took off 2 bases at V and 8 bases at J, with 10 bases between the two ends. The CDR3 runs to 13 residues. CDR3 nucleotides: TGTGCCAGCAGTTACCGACTAGGTTATGAGCAGTTCTTC. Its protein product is CASSYRLGYEQFF.

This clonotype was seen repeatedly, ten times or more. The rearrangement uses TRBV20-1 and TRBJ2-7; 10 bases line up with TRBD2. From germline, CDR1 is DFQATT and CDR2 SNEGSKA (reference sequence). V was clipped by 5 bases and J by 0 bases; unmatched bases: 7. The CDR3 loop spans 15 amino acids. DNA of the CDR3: TGCAGTGCTGGACGGTCTAGCGGGAGCTCCTACGAGCAGTACTTC. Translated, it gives CSAGRSSGSSYEQYF.

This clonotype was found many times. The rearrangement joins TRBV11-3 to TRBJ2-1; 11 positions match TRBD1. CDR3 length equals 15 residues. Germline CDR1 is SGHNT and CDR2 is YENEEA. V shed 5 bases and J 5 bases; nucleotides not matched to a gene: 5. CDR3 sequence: CASSQGTGGHNEQFF. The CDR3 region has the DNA TGTGCCAGCAGCCAAGGGACAGGGGGGCACAATGAGCAGTTCTTC.

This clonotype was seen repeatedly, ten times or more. The CDR3, as DNA: TGTGCCAGCAGCCCCTACCTTAGCGGATCTAGCACAGATACGCAGTATTTT. Amino acid sequence: CASSPYLSGSSTDTQYF. The chain carries TRBV7-8 and TRBJ2-3; possibly TRBD2 for D (6 bases). Germline-derived CDR1 and CDR2 are SGHVS and FQNEAQ. Deletions cut 5 bases from V and 0 bases from J, with 18 bases between. The CDR3 covers 17 residues.

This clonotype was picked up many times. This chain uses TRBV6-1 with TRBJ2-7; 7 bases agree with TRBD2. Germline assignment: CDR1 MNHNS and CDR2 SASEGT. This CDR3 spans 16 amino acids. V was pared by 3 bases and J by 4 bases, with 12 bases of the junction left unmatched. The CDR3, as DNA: TGTGCCAGCAGTGATTGGGAGACGGGGGGTTCTTACGAGCAGTACTTC. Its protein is CASSDWETGGSYEQYF.

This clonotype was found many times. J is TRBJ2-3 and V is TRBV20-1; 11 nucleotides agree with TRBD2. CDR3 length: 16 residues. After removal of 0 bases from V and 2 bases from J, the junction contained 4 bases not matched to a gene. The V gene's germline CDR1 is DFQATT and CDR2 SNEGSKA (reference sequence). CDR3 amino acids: CSARDLGLAVTDTQYF. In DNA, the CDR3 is TGCAGTGCTAGAGATCTGGGACTAGCGGTCACAGATACGCAGTATTTT.

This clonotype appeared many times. CDR3 sequence: CSARGRGGSSYEQYF. As DNA, the CDR3 is TGCAGTGCTAGGGGACGCGGGGGAAGCTCCTACGAGCAGTACTTC. The V gene is TRBV20-1, the J gene TRBJ2-7, with 7 positions matching TRBD2. CDR1 DFQATT and CDR2 SNEGSKA come from the germline V gene (reference sequence). This CDR3 spans 15 amino acids. The V segment lost 3 bases and the J segment 0 bases; nucleotides outside the gene matches: 8.

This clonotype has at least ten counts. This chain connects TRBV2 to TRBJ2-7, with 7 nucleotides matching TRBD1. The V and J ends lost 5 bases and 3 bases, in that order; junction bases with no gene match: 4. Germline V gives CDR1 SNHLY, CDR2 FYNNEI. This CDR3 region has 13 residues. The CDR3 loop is CASSSDRFYEQYF. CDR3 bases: TGTGCCAGCAGTTCGGACAGGTTCTACGAGCAGTACTTC.

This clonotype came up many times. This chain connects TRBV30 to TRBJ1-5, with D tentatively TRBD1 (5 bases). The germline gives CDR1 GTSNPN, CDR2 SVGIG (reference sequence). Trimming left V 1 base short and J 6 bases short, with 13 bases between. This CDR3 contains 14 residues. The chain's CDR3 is CAWSEAGRGQPQHF. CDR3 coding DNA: TGTGCCTGGAGTGAGGCAGGAAGGGGTCAGCCCCAGCATTTT.

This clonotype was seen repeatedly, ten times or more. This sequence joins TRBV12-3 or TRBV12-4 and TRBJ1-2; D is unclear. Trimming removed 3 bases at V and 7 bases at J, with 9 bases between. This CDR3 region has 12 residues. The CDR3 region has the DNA TGTGCCAGCAGTTTGGGAGATTCTGGCTACACCTTC. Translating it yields CASSLGDSGYTF.

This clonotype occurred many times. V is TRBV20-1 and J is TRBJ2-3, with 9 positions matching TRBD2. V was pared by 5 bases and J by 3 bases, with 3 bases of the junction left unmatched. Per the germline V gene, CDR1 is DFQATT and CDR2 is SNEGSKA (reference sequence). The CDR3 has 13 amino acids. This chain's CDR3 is CSALAGKTDTQYF. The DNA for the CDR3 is TGCAGTGCTCTAGCGGGGAAAACAGATACGCAGTATTTT.

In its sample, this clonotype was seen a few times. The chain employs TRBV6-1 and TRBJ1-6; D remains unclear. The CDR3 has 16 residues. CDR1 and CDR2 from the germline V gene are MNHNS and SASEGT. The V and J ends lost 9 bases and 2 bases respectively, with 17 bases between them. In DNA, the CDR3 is TGTGCCAGTAAGCCGACGGTTGGTACCTATAATTCACCCCTCCACTTT. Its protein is CASKPTVGTYNSPLHF.

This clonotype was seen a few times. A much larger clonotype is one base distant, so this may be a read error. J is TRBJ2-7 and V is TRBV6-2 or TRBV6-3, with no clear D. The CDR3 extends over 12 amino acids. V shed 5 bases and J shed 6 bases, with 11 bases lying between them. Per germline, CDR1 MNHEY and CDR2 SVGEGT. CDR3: CASSHLGPEQYF. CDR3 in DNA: TGTGCCAGCAGTCACCTGGGTCCCGAGCAGTACTTC.

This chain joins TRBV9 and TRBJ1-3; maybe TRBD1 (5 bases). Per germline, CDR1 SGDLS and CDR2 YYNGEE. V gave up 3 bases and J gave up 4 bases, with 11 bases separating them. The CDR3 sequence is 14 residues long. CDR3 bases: TGTGCCAGCAGCGCGGGACTATTGGGAAACACCATATATTTT. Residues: CASSAGLLGNTIYF.

CDR3: CASGDRGSAANSPLHF. In DNA, the CDR3 is TGTGCCAGCGGAGACAGGGGATCCGCGGCAAATTCACCCCTCCACTTT. The chain carries TRBV28 and TRBJ1-6; 8 nucleotides match TRBD1. The V gene end was trimmed by 8 bases and the J gene end by 7 bases; junction bases not matched to a gene: 13. The CDR3 extends over 16 amino acids. Germline-derived CDR1 and CDR2 are MDHEN and SYDVKM.

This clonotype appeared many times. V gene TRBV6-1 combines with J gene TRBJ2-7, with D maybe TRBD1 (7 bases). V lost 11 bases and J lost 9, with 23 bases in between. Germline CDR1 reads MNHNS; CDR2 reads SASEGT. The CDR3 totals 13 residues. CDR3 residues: CAVKTGQGGGQYF. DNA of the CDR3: TGTGCCGTCAAGACAGGGCAGGGGGGAGGGCAGTACTTC.

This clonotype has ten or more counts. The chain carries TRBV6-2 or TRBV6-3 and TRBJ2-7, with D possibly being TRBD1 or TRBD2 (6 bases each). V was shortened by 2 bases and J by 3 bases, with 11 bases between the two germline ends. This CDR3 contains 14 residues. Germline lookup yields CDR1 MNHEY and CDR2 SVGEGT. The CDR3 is CASSYRGRNYEQYF. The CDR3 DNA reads TGTGCCAGCAGTTACAGGGGGAGGAACTACGAGCAGTACTTC.

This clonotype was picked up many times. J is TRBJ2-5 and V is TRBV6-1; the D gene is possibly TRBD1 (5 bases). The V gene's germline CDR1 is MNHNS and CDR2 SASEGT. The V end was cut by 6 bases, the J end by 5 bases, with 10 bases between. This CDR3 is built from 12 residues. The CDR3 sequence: CASSKGWETQYF. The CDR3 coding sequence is TGTGCCAGCAGCAAGGGGTGGGAGACCCAGTACTTC.

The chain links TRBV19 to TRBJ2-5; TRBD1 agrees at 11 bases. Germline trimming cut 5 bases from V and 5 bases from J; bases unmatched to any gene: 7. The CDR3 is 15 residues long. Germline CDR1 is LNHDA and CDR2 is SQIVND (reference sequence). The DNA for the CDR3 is TGTGCCAGTAGTCCGCCAGGGGACAGGGGGGAGACCCAGTACTTC. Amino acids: CASSPPGDRGETQYF.

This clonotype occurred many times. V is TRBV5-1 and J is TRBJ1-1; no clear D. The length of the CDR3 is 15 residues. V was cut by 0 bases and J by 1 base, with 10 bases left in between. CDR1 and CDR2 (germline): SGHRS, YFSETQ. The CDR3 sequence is CASSLDGRRNTEAFF. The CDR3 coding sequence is TGCGCCAGCAGCTTGGACGGACGGAGGAACACTGAAGCTTTCTTT.